Listed below are T cell receptor beta chains from one sample, sequenced in a study of blood T cell repertoires in COVID-19. The repertoire was sequenced with immunoSEQ multiplex PCR; TCRdb's copy has only in-frame clones and lacks some. The sample shows a few hundred thousand clones, approximately 80% of them seen only once. Material: peripheral blood. These receptors came from a man aged 25-45 years who had recovered from COVID-19. Both conserved end residues are part of each CDR3. Each record gives: D gene, J gene, V gene, clone size, CDR3 DNA, CDR3 protein. D genes are given only for firm matches. Expanded clones get a size class; other rows say once, few or many, or leave the size out.

NA	TRBJ2-1	TRBV12-3/TRBV12-4	NA	TGTGCCAGCAGTTTGTCCGTTGAGCAGTTCTTC	CASSLSVEQFF
TRBD2	TRBJ2-3	TRBV7-9	NA	TGTGCCAGCAGCTCTCAGCGGGGGGCCAGACGCACAGATACGCAGTATTTT	CASSSQRGARRTDTQYF
TRBD2	TRBJ2-3	TRBV9	NA	TGTGCCAGCAGCGTAGGACCTTTGGGGACTCGGGACTACACAGATACGCAGTATTTT	CASSVGPLGTRDYTDTQYF
TRBD1	TRBJ2-3	TRBV24-1	NA	TGTGCCACCAGTGATCCAACCGGGACAGCCACAGATACGCAGTATTTT	CATSDPTGTATDTQYF
NA	TRBJ2-2	TRBV19	NA	TGTGCCTGCAGTGAGGAAATCACCGGGGAGCTGTTTTTT	CACSEEITGELFF
NA	TRBJ1-1	TRBV9	few	TGTGCCAGCAGCCCGTCTCCAGGACAGCTGAACACTGAAGCTTTCTTT	CASSPSPGQLNTEAFF
NA	TRBJ2-5	TRBV9	NA	TGTGCCAGCAGCGTAGGTATCCAAGAGACCCAGTACTTC	CASSVGIQETQYF
NA	TRBJ2-5	TRBV27	NA	TGTGCCAGCAAAACACGGGGGGCGGGCCAAGAGACCCAGTACTTC	CASKTRGAGQETQYF
TRBD1	TRBJ2-7	TRBV2	NA	TGTGCCAGCAGACAGGGGTCCTACGAGCAGTACTTC	CASRQGSYEQYF
NA	TRBJ2-1	TRBV27	NA	TGTGCCAGCAGTTTCCCCGGAGGGGCCCTTGGTGAGCAGTTCTTC	CASSFPGGALGEQFF
NA	TRBJ1-1	TRBV6-1	NA	TGTGCCAGCAGTGCCTTGGCCGGGAGGAAGTCTGAAGCTTTCTTT	CASSALAGRKSEAFF